This T cell receptor (beta chain) was obtained from a study of neurological immune-mediated disorders (dated by TCRdb to between 2018 and 2021). Context from the whole study: Peripheral blood TCR-beta repertoires from patients with HTLV-I-associated myelopathy (HAM/TSP), patients with multiple sclerosis, and healthy controls were compared in the study using UMI-based sequencing. The 85 to 110 TCR-beta libraries included longitudinal samples, technical triplicates and paired sorted CD4+ and CD8+ T-cell subsets alongside PBMC samples. The cohort comprised around 70 subjects: around 15 HAM/TSP patients, 34 multiple sclerosis patients and about 20 healthy controls.

With termini counted, the CDR3 has 13 amino acids. The sequence is cut down to CDR3 DNA, 39 bases in frame from base 1. The V and J ends are trimmed by 3 bases and 4 bases, leaving 12 bases between them. CDR1 and CDR2, looked up from the germline V gene (reference sequence), are GTSNPN and SVGIG. cDNA was synthesized by template-switch 5'RACE using a primer carrying a 10-nucleotide random unique molecular identifier by which each TCR transcript was tagged. Every sequencing run covered 15-18 subjects and yielded more than 200 million TCR-beta sequences. The RNeasy kit was used for extraction of total RNA. TCR-beta VDJ regions were amplified with primers for the TCR constant region and the 5'RACE anchor, using the KAPA Real-time Library Amplification kit. A first PCR added sample indexes and Illumina adaptors, after which a second PCR increased the library yield. After Ampure bead purification, the TCR product of roughly 650 bp was size-selected on a 2% E-gel SizeSelection system. Before pooling, library quality was assessed on a Bioanalyzer, concentration was determined with Qubit, and library quantification was performed with the Kapa Library Quantification kit. An Illumina HiSeq 2500 sequenced the libraries paired-end 2 x 150 bp. To increase sequence diversity, about 25-31% phiX was spiked into each library pool. Regarding the original processing steps: The quality-filtered reads were processed with the UMI-based MiGEC pipeline, whose error correction step removed more than 80% of the raw TCR sequences. VDJ genes were aligned to IMGT germline references, and each clonotype was defined by a unique CDR3 amino acid sequence together with V-J genes. Clonal expansion, Shannon diversity and CDR3 relatedness were evaluated with VDJtools (CalcPairwiseDistances, ClusterSamples), while phylogenetic trees were built in CLCbio workbench. Clones with at least 8 unique UMIs were defined as expanded, with this threshold being based on coefficient-of-variation modelling across technical triplicates. TCRdb passed the public sequencing reads through fastp at Q25 and MiXCR, retaining productive beta sequences. Every distinct CDR3 protein forms one entry, paired with its most common genes and DNA. The V and J calls and clone size are TCRdb's, not the authors'. This sample is represented by tens of thousands of distinct CDR3 sequences; 9.4% of them were singletons. The ten most abundant clones make up about 1.7% of the sample.

On this clonotype: The antigen this receptor binds is unknown. The conserved phenylalanine or tryptophan is not found at the CDR3 terminus, so this likely reflects a read error.

The healthy controls were volunteers from a blood bank in Maryland, USA. For unsorted PBMC libraries, 2 million PBMCs were used after storage in RNAlater at -80 degrees C until RNA extraction. Peripheral blood was subjected to Ficoll-Hypaque density gradient centrifugation to isolate PBMCs, which were then cryopreserved in liquid nitrogen. Study-level results and caveats: No identical CDR3 amino acid sequences were found to be shared among expanded clones across subjects, suggesting that TCR-beta repertoires were private in all groups. TCR clonal expansion was highest in HAM/TSP patients and lowest in MS patients, with MS patients falling below even healthy controls.

Sequences were obtained from PBMCs. The receptor chain draws on TRBV30 and TRBJ1-1; 5 matching bases give a weak D call of TRBD1. The TCR comes from a man aged 45-60 years in good health. The nucleotide sequence is TGTGCCTGGAGGGGGAGGGGACGCACTGAAGCTTTCTTG. This is translated as CAWRGRGRTEAFL.